This T cell receptor beta chain was captured by sequencing in a study of T-cell reconstitution after alpha-beta-depleted transplantation in children. As it was prepared, the TCRbeta library received unique molecular identifiers. TCRdb reanalysed the PCR reads using MiXCR and keeps one entry per CDR3 protein. The table shows 600,000 or so distinct CDR3 sequences, with more than 20% occurring only once. The clonotype comes from a boy under two years old who had a stem cell transplant for acute myeloid leukemia, so the T cells may come from the graft donor. The sequences come from PBMCs, mostly from graft donor cells, collected 360 days after TCRalphabeta/CD19-depleted stem cell transplant.

The CDR3 nucleotides read TGCGCCACGCGGGACAGGGGAAAGTCACCCCTCCACTTT. It codes for CATRDRGKSPLHF. This chain uses TRBV10-2 with TRBJ1-6, with 10 bases identical to TRBD1. In germline, CDR1 is WSHSY, CDR2 SAAADI. The CDR3 totals 13 residues. V shed 10 bases and J 10 bases; nucleotides not matched to a gene: 7.